This T cell receptor beta chain was found in a study of T cell responses to AZD1222 COVID-19 vaccine. Broader study findings: Repertoire sampling occurred only after the peak T cell response. Clonal diversity was possibly underestimated, and the donors were mostly white British, with more females.

On this clone itself: Its specificity is not known.

Measured with immunoSEQ multiplex PCR; TCRdb has only the in-frame clones, and not every one. The table has about 120,000 clones, roughly 92% seen once. Germline CDR1 is GTSNPN and CDR2 is SVGIG (reference sequence). Trimming took 0 bases from V and 10 from J, leaving 18 bases between them. This CDR3 region has 14 residues. This sequence was found in an adult who received the AZD1222 COVID-19 vaccine. The chain joins TRBV30 to TRBJ1-1; the D gene is possibly TRBD1 (5 bases). The starting material was peripheral blood, obtained 28 days after the second AZD1222 dose. CDR3 amino acids: CAWSVPPRGGVAFF. The CDR3 DNA sequence: TGTGCCTGGAGTGTACCCCCGAGGGGAGGGGTAGCTTTCTTT.